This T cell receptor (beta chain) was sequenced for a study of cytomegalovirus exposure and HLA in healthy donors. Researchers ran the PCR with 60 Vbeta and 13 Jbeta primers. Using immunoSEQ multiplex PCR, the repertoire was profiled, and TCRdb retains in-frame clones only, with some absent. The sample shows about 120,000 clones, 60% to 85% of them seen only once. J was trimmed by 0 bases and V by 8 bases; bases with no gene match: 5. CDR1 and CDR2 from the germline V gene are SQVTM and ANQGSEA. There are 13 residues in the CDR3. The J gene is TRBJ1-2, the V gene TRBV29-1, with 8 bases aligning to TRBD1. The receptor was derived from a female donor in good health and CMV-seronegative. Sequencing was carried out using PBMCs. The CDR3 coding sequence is TGCAGCATCGGGACAGGTTCTAACTATGGCTACACCTTC. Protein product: CSIGTGSNYGYTF.